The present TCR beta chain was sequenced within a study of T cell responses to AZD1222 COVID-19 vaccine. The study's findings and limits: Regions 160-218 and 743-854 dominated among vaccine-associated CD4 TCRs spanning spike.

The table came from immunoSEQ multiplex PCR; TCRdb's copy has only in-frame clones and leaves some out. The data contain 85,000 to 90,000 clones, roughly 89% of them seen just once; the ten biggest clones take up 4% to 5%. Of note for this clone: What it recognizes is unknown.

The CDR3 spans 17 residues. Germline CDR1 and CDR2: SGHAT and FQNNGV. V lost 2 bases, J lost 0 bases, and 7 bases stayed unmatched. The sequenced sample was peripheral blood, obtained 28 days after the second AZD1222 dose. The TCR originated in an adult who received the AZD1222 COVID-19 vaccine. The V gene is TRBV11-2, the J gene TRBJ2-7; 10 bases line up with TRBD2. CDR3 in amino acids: CASSLHSLAGASYEQYF. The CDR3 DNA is TGTGCCAGCAGCTTACATTCCCTAGCGGGGGCCTCCTACGAGCAGTACTTC.